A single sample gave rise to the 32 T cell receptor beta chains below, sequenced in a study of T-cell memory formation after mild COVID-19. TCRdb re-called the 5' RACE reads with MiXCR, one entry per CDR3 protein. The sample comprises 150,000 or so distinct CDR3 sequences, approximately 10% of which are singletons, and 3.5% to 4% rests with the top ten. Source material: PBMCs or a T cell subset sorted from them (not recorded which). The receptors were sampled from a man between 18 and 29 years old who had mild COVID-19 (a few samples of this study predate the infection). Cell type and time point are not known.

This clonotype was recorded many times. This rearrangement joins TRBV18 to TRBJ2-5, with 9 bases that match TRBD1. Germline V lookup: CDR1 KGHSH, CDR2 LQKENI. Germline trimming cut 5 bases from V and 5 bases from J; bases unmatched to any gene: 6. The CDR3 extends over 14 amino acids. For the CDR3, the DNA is TGTGCCAGCTCAGCTGGACAGGGGATGGAGACCCAGTACTTC. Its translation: CASSAGQGMETQYF.

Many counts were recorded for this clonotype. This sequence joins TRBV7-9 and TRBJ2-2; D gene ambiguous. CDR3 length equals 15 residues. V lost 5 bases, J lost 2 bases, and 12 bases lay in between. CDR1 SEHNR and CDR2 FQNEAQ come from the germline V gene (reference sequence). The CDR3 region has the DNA TGTGCCAGCAGCCCTTCCGGTGGAAACACCGGGGAGCTGTTTTTT. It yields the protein CASSPSGGNTGELFF. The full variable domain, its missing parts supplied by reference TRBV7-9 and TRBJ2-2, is DTGVSQNPRHKITKRGQNVTFRCDPISEHNRLYWYRQTLGQGPEFLTYFQNEAQLEKSRLLSDRFSAERPKGSFSTLEIQRTEQGDSAMYLCASSPSGGNTGELFFGEGSRLTVL.

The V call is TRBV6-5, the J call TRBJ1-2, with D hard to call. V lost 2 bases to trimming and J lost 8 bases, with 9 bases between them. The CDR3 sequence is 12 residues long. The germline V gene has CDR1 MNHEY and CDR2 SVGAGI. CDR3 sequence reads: CASSYAGRGYTF. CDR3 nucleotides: TGTGCCAGCAGTTACGCAGGCCGAGGCTACACCTTC.

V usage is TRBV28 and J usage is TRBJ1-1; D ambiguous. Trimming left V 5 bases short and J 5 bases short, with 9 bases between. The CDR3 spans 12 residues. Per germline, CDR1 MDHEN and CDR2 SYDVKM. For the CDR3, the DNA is TGTGCCAGCAGTCCCCCCGGAACTGAAGCTTTCTTT. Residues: CASSPPGTEAFF.

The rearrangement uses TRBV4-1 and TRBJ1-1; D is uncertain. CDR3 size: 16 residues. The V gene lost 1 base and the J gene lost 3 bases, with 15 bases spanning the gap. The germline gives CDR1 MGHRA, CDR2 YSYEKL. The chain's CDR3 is CASSQGRGRIHTEAFF. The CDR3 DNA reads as TGCGCCAGCAGCCAAGGTCGGGGAAGGATCCACACTGAAGCTTTCTTT.

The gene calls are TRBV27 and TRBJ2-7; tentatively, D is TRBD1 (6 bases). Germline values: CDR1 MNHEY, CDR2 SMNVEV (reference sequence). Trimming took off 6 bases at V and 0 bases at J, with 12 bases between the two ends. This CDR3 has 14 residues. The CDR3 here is CASSYRDNSYEQYF. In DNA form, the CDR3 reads TGTGCCAGCAGCTACCGGGACAACTCCTACGAGCAGTACTTC.

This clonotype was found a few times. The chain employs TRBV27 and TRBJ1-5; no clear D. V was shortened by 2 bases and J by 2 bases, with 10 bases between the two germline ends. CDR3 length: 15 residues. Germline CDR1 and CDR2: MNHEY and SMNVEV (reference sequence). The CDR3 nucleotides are TGTGCCAGCAGTTTACGAGGGATTGGCAATCAGCCCCAGCATTTT. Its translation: CASSLRGIGNQPQHF.

This CDR3 is CASNPGGARNIQYF. CDR3 in DNA: TGTGCCAGCAATCCCGGGGGGGCACGGAACATTCAGTACTTC. The chain joins TRBV7-2 to TRBJ2-4, with 8 bases that match TRBD2. Germline V gives CDR1 SGHTA, CDR2 FQGNSA. There are 14 residues in the CDR3. The junction had 9 bases not matched to a gene; V was cut back by 7 bases and J by 7 bases.

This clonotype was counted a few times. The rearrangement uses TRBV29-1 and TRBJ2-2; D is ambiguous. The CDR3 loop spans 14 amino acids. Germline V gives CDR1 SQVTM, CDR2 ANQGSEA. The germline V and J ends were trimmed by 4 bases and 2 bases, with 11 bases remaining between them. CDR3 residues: CSVGRASNTGELFF. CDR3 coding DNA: TGCAGCGTTGGCCGGGCCTCAAACACCGGGGAGCTGTTTTTT.

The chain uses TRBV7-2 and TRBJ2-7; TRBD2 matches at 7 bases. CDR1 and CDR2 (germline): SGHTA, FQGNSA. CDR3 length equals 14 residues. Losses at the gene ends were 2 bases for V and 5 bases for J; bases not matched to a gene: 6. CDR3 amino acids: CASSLSGGGDEQYF. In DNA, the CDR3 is TGTGCCAGCAGCTTAAGTGGGGGGGGGGACGAGCAGTACTTC.

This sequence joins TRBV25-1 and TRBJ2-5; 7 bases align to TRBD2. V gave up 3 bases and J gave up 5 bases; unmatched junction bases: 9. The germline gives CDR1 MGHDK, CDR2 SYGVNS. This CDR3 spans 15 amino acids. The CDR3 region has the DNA TGTGCCAGCAGTGAGGGGACTATCGGGGGGGAGACCCAGTACTTC. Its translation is CASSEGTIGGETQYF.

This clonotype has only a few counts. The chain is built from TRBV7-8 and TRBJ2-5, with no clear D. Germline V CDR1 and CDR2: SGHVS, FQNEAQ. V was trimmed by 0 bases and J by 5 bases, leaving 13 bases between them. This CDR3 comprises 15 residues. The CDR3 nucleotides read TGTGCCAGCAGCTTAGCGAATGGTTTTGGGGAGACCCAGTACTTC. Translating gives CASSLANGFGETQYF. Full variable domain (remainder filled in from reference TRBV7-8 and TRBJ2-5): GAGVSQSPRYKVAKRGQDVALRCDPISGHVSLFWYQQALGQGPEFLTYFQNEAQLDKSGLPSDRFFAERPEGSVSTLKIQRTQQEDSAVYLCASSLANGFGETQYFGPGTRLLVL.

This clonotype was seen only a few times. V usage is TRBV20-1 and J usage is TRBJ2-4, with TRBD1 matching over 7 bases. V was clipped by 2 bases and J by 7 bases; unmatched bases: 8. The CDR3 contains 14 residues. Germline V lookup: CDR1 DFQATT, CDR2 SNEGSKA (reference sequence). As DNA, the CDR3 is TGCAGTGCTAGACCGATAGGGGGCCGGAACATTCAGTACTTC. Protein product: CSARPIGGRNIQYF.

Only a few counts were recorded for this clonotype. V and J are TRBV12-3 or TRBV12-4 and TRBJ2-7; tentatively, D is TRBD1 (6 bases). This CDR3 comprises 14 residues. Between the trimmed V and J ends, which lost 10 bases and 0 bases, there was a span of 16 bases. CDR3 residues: CATSGVRNSYEQYF. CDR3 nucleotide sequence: TGTGCCACCTCAGGGGTACGGAACTCCTACGAGCAGTACTTC.

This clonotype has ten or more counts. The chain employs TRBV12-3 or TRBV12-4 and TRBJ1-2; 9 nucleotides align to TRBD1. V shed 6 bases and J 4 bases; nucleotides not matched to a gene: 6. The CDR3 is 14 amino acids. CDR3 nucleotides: TGTGCCAGCAGCCCGGACAGGGGAAGCTATGGCTACACCTTC. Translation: CASSPDRGSYGYTF.

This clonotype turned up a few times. CDR3 coding DNA: TGCGCCAGCAGCCGGTATGACGCACAAGGAACCTCCTACGAGCAGTACTTC. It yields the protein CASSRYDAQGTSYEQYF. V is TRBV4-1 and J is TRBJ2-7; D is unresolved. In germline, CDR1 is MGHRA, CDR2 YSYEKL. V was clipped by 4 bases and J by 0 bases, with 19 bases between them. This CDR3 is built from 17 residues.

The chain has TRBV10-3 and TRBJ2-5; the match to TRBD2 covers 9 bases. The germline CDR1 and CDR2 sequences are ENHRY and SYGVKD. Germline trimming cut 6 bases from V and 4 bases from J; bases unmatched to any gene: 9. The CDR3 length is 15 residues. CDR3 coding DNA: TGTGCCATCAGCCCGGGGGGCGGGAGGGCAGAGACCCAGTACTTC. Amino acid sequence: CAISPGGGRAETQYF.

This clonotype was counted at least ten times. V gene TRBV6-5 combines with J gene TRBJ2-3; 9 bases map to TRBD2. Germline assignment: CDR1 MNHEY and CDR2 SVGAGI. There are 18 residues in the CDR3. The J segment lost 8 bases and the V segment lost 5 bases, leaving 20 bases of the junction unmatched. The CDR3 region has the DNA TGTGCCAGCAGTGGGACTAGCAACTCACCTCGGCCTGCGGGTACGCAGTATTTT. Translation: CASSGTSNSPRPAGTQYF.

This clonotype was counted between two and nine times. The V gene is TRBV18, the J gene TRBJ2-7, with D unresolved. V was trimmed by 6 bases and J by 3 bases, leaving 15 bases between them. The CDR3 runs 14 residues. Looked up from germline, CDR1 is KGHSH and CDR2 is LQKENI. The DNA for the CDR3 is TGTGCCAGCTCCTCCGGGCCAGAAGGCTACGAGCAGTACGTC. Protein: CASSSGPEGYEQYV.

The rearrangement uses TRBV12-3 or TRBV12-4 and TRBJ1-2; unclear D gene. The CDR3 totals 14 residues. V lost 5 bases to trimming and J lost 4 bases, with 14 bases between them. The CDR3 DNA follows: TGTGCCAGCAGTGACACCACGAGAGGCTATGGCTACACCTTC. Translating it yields CASSDTTRGYGYTF.

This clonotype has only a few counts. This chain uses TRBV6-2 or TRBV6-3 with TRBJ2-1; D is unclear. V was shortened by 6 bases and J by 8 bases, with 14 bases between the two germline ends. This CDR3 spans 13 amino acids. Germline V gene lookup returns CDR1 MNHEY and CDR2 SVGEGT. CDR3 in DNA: TGTGCCAGCAGCTCGGACCGGAAGGATGAGCAGTTCTTC. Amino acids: CASSSDRKDEQFF.

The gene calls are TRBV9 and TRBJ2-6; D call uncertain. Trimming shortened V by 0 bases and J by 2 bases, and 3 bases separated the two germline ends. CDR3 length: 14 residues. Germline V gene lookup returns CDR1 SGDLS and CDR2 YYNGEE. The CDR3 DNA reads TGTGCCAGCAGCGTAGATGCTGGGGCCAACGTCCTGACTTTC. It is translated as CASSVDAGANVLTF.

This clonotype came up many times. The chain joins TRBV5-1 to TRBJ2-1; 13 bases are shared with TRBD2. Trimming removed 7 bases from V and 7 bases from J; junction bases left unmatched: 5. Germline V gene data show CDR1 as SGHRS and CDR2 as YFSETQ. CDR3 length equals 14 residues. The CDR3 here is CASDRGLAGNEQFF. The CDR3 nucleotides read TGCGCCAGCGACCGGGGACTAGCGGGGAATGAGCAGTTCTTC.

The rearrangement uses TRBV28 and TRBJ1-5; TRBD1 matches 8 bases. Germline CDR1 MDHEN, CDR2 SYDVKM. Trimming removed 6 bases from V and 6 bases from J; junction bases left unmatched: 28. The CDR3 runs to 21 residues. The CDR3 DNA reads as TGTGCCAGCAGCTTGGGGGGGGAGCTTTCATGGGGACAGGTAATCGCTCAGCCCCAGCATTTT. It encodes CASSLGGELSWGQVIAQPQHF.

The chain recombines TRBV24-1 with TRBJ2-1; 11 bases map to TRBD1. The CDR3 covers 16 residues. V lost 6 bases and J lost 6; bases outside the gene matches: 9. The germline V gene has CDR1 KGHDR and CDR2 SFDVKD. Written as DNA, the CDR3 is TGTGCCACCAGTCAGGCCCCGGGACAGGGGGTCAATGAGCAGTTCTTC. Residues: CATSQAPGQGVNEQFF.

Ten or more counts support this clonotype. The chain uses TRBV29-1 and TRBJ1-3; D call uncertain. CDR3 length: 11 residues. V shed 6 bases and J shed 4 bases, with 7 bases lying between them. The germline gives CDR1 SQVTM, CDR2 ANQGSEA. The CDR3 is CSVNQGNTIYF. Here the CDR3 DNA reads TGCAGCGTAAACCAGGGAAACACCATATATTTT. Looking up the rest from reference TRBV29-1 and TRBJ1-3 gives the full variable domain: SAVISQKPSRDICQRGTSLTIQCQVDSQVTMMFWYRQQPGQSLTLIATANQGSEATYESGFVIDKFPISRPNLTFSTLTVSNMSPEDSSIYLCSVNQGNTIYFGEGSWLTVV.

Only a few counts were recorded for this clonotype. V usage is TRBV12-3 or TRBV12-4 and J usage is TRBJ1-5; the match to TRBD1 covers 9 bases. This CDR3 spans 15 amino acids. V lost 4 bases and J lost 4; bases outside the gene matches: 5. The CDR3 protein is CASSSRDRDNQPQHF. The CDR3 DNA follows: TGTGCCAGCAGTTCCCGGGACAGGGATAATCAGCCCCAGCATTTT.

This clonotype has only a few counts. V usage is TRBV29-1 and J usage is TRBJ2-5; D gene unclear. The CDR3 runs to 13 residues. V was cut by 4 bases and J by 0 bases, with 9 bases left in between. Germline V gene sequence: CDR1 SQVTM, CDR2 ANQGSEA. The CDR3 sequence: CSVAAAYQETQYF. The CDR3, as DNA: TGCAGCGTTGCGGCAGCCTACCAAGAGACCCAGTACTTC.

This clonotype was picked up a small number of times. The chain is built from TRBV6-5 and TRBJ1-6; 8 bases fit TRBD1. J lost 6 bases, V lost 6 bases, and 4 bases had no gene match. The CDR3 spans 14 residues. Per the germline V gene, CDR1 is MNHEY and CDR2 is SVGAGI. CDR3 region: CASSSGQANSPLHF. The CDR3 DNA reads TGTGCCAGCAGCTCGGGACAGGCTAATTCACCCCTCCACTTT.

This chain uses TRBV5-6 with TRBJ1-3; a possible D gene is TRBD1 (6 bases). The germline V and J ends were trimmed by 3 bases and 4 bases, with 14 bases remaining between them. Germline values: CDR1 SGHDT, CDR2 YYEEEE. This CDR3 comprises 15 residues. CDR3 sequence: CASSSGRGRGNTIYF. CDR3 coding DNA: TGTGCCAGCAGCTCCGGCAGGGGCCGGGGAAACACCATATATTTT.

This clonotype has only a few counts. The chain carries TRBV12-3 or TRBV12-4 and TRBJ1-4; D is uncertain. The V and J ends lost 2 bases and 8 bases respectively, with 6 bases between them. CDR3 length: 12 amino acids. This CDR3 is CASSLTGEKLFF. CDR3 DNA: TGTGCCAGCAGTTTAACGGGGGAAAAACTGTTTTTT.

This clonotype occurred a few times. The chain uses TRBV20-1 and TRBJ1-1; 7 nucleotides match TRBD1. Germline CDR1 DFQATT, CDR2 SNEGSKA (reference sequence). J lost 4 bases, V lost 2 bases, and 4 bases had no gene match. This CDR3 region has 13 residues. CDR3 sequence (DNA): TGCAGTGCTAGACCCCCAGGGGGCACTGAAGCTTTCTTT. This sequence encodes CSARPPGGTEAFF.